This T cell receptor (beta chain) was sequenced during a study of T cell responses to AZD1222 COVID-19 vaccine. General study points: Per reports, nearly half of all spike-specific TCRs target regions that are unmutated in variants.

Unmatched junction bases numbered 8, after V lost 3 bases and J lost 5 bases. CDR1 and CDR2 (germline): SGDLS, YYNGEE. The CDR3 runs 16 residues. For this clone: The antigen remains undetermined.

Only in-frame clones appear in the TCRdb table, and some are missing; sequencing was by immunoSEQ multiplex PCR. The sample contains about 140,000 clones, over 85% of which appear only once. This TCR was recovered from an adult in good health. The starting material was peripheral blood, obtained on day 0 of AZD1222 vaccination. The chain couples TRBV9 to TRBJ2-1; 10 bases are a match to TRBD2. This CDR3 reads CASSAFSGRTDNEQFF. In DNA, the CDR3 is TGTGCCAGCAGCGCGTTTAGCGGGAGGACCGACAATGAGCAGTTCTTC.